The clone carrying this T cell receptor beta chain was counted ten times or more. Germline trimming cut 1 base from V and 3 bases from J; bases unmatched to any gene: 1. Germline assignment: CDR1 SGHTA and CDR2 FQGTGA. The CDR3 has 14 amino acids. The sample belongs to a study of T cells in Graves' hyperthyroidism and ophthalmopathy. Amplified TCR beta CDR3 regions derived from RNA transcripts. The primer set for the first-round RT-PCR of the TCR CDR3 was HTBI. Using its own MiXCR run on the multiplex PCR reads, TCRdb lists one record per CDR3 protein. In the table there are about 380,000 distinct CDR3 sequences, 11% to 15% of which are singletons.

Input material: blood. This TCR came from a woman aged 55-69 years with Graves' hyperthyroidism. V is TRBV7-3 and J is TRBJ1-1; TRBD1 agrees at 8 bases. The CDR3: CASSLMGQDTEAFF. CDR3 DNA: TGTGCCAGCAGCTTAATGGGACAGGACACTGAAGCTTTCTTT.